The 10 T cell receptor beta chains given below trace back to one sample, sequenced in a study of T cell repertoires in cytomegalovirus infection. A single record per CDR3 protein comes from TCRdb applying MiXCR to the reads. Here the sample spans fewer than 1,000,000 distinct CDR3 sequences, under 40% being singletons. Antigen specificity for these receptors is unknown. The material sequenced was cultured CD8+ T cells from PBMCs, taken from culture after CMV antigen stimulation. The receptors derive from a human donor in good health (CMV status not recorded). Some clones in this sample may be carry-over from other donors' samples.

This clonotype was observed many times. One end of the junction varies from germline; a read error may be responsible. The chain links TRBV12-3 or TRBV12-4 to TRBJ2-2; D unclear. The CDR3 totals 13 residues. CDR3 nucleotides: TGTGCCAGCAGCTTAGCTTCAACCGGGGAGCTGTTTTTT. It codes for CASSLASTGELFF.

The chain couples TRBV27 to TRBJ2-7, with unresolved D. Trimming took off 2 bases at V and 9 bases at J, with 8 bases between the two ends. Looked up from germline, CDR1 is MNHEY and CDR2 is SMNVEV (reference sequence). The CDR3 covers 11 residues. This CDR3 reads CASSLGPAQYF. Written as DNA, the CDR3 is TGTGCCAGCAGTTTAGGCCCGGCGCAGTACTTC.

The chain joins TRBV7-6 to TRBJ2-7, with a tentative D call TRBD2 (5 bases). Germline CDR1 SGHVS, CDR2 FNYEAQ. CDR3 length: 14 amino acids. Between the trimmed V and J ends, which lost 3 bases and 2 bases, there was a span of 11 bases. The CDR3: CASSLTGNPYEQYV. Here the CDR3 DNA reads TGTGCCAGCAGCTTGACGGGAAACCCCTACGAGCAGTACGTC.

The rearrangement uses TRBV20-1 and TRBJ2-1; D is undetermined. The CDR3 length is 14 residues. Germline V CDR1 and CDR2: DFQATT, SNEGSKA (reference sequence). The CDR3 is CSGTKFGSYNEQFF. In DNA, the CDR3 is TGCAGCGGCACTAAATTTGGCTCCTACAATGAGCAGTTCTTC.

The chain has TRBV7-8 and TRBJ2-7, with unresolved D. The V gene lost 1 base and the J gene lost 3 bases, with 13 bases spanning the gap. CDR1 is SGHVS, CDR2 FQNEAQ, per germline. The CDR3 runs to 15 residues. As DNA, the CDR3 is TGTGCCAGCAGCTTAGATGTAGCCCCAAGCTACGAGCAGTACTTC. Protein product: CASSLDVAPSYEQYF.

This clonotype appeared many times. The V gene is TRBV7-2, the J gene TRBJ2-5, with 7 positions matching TRBD2. The CDR3 runs 16 residues. V was pared by 3 bases and J by 13 bases, with 20 bases of the junction left unmatched. The germline CDR1 and CDR2 sequences are SGHTA and FQGNSA. CDR3: CASSLGQVPGGESRYF. The CDR3 DNA reads TGTGCCAGCAGCTTGGGTCAAGTACCTGGGGGGGAGAGCCGGTACTTC. Using reference TRBV7-2 and TRBJ2-5 for the parts outside the CDR3, the full variable domain is GAGVSQSPSNKVTEKGKDVELRCDPISGHTALYWYRQSLGQGLEFLIYFQGNSAPDKSGLPSDRFSAERTGGSVSTLTIQRTQQEDSAVYLCASSLGQVPGGESRYFGPGTRLLVL.

In DNA, the CDR3 is TGTGCCAGCAGCTCAGGACAAGGCAGCCGCTTTCAGTTCTTC. This encodes CASSSGQGSRFQFF. The chain is built from TRBV7-4 and TRBJ2-1; possible D gene TRBD1, 5 bases. V lost 4 bases, J lost 13 bases, and 20 bases lay in between. Germline assignment: CDR1 SGHVT and CDR2 SQSDAQ. The CDR3 consists of 14 residues.

This chain links TRBV20-1 with TRBJ2-1, with 8 bases that match TRBD2. Germline lookup yields CDR1 DFQATT and CDR2 SNEGSKA (reference sequence). The CDR3 is 13 residues long. After removal of 5 bases from V and 4 bases from J, the junction contained 4 bases not matched to a gene. In DNA, the CDR3 is TGCAGTGCTGCGGGGGGAGATTACAATGAGCAGTTCTTC. Translation gives CSAAGGDYNEQFF.

This clonotype was counted only a few times. The chain has TRBV9 and TRBJ1-5; D gene unclear. Trimming removed 1 base from V and 3 bases from J, with 11 bases in between. This CDR3 is 15 amino acids long. The germline gives CDR1 SGDLS, CDR2 YYNGEE. The CDR3 is CASSVSKWDNQPQHF. For the CDR3, the DNA is TGTGCCAGCAGCGTAAGTAAATGGGACAATCAGCCCCAGCATTTT.

This sequence joins TRBV27 and TRBJ2-2, with D hard to call. The CDR3 runs to 11 residues. The V and J ends lost 10 bases and 4 bases respectively, with 7 bases between them. CDR1 and CDR2 (germline): MNHEY, SMNVEV (reference sequence). The CDR3 protein is CAIMITGELFF. The CDR3 bases are TGTGCCATCATGATCACCGGGGAGCTGTTTTTT.